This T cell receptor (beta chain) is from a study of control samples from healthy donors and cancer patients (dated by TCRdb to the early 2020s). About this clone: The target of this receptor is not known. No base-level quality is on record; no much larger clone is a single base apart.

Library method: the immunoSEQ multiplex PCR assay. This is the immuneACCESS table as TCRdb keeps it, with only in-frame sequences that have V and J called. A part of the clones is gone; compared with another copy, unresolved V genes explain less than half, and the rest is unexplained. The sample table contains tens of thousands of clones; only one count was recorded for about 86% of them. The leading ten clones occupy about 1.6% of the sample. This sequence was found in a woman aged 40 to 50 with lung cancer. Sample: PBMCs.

The CDR3 amino acid sequence is: CASSLGGGAAEQYF. The nucleotide sequence is TGTGCCAGCAGCTTGGGCGGGGGGGCAGCCGAGCAGTACTTC. The chain employs TRBV5-4 and TRBJ2-7, with 9 middle bases fitting TRBD2. CDR3 length: 14 amino acids, cysteine to phenylalanine. Only CDR3 DNA is held: 42 bases, read in frame from base 1. CDR1 and CDR2 were assigned from the germline V gene (reference sequence) as SGHNT and YYREEE. Relative to germline, V is missing 0 bases and J is missing 6 bases, with 4 bases of the junction outside any gene match.